The rows below give T cell receptor beta chains drawn from one sample of a study of CD8+CD57+ T cells in acquired aplastic anemia. MiXCR, run by TCRdb on the reads, gives a single entry per CDR3 protein. The table includes 200,000 to 250,000 distinct CDR3 sequences, about 60% detected once. Sequencing was done on a sample of sorted CD4+, CD8+, or CD8+CD57+ T cells (not recorded which) from PBMCs. The receptors were gathered from a human donor with aplastic anemia. CDR3s include the opening cysteine and the closing phenylalanine or tryptophan. Each record gives: clone size, D gene, V gene, J gene, CDR3 length, CDR3 protein, CDR3 DNA. A D gene is named only where the DNA matches it firmly. Clone size appears in some rows only: once, few, many, or a class for an expanded clone.

.	.	TRBV15	TRBJ1-5	15	CATSRGKHSNQPQHF	TGTGCCACCAGCAGAGGAAAGCATAGCAATCAGCCCCAGCATTTT
.	.	TRBV19	TRBJ1-2	13	CASSMQGANGYTF	TGTGCCAGTAGTATGCAGGGTGCCAATGGCTACACCTTC
.	TRBD2	TRBV5-1	TRBJ2-3	15	CASSWFGLATDTQYF	TGCGCCAGCAGCTGGTTCGGACTAGCCACAGATACGCAGTATTTT
many	TRBD1	TRBV15	TRBJ2-1	17	CATSSSRSGQGGNEQFF	TGTGCCACCAGCAGCTCCAGGTCGGGACAGGGTGGCAATGAGCAGTTCTTC
.	.	TRBV28	TRBJ1-4	14	CATHPEQGNEKLFF	TGTGCCACACACCCCGAACAGGGTAATGAAAAACTGTTTTTT
.	.	TRBV25-1	TRBJ1-1	14	CASSFPRTDTEAFF	TGTGCCAGCAGCTTCCCAAGGACAGACACTGAAGCTTTCTTT
.	.	TRBV20-1	TRBJ2-5	14	CSARDLVEWETQYF	TGCAGTGCTAGAGATCTGGTCGAGTGGGAGACCCAGTACTTC
.	TRBD1	TRBV10-2	TRBJ1-1	15	CASSEWDRAGTEAFF	TGCGCCAGCAGTGAGTGGGACAGGGCGGGCACTGAAGCTTTCTTT
many	TRBD1	TRBV11-3	TRBJ2-1	15	CASSSEGGQGHEQFF	TGTGCCAGCAGCTCCGAGGGGGGACAGGGCCATGAGCAGTTCTTC
few	.	TRBV5-6	TRBJ1-3	16	CASSDITGSSGNTIYF	TGTGCCAGCAGCGATATTACTGGGAGCTCTGGAAACACCATATATTTT
once	.	TRBV2	TRBJ1-3	15	CASSGSATSGNTIYF	TGTGCCAGCAGTGGATCGGCAACCTCTGGAAACACCATATATTTT
.	.	TRBV14	TRBJ2-7	16	CASSQVRQGGAYEQYF	TGTGCCAGCAGCCAAGTTCGACAGGGAGGCGCGTACGAGCAGTACTTC
.	.	TRBV25-1	TRBJ2-1	15	CASSAGSLTYNEQFF	TGTGCCAGCAGTGCCGGGTCCCTCACCTACAATGAGCAGTTCTTC
.	TRBD1	TRBV29-1	TRBJ1-2	13	CSVGWDRGDGYTF	TGCAGCGTTGGCTGGGACAGGGGTGATGGCTACACCTTC
few	TRBD1	TRBV12-3/TRBV12-4	TRBJ1-2	15	CASSPGTGPLGSYTF	TGTGCCAGCAGCCCAGGGACAGGCCCACTGGGGAGCTACACCTTC
once	TRBD2	TRBV10-3	TRBJ2-7	16	CAISVGGSSGFYEQYF	TGTGCCATCAGTGTCGGCGGGAGCTCCGGTTTCTACGAGCAGTACTTC
.	.	TRBV25-1	TRBJ2-7	14	CASSPRDKTYEQYF	TGTGCCAGCAGCCCCCGGGACAAAACTTACGAGCAGTACTTC
many	.	TRBV6-5	TRBJ1-2	13	CATRPAGTAGYTF	TGTGCCACCCGCCCGGCAGGCACAGCGGGCTACACCTTC
.	.	TRBV10-3	TRBJ1-2	16	CAISESVGSSHPGYTF	TGTGCCATCAGTGAGTCAGTGGGGTCTTCTCACCCGGGCTACACCTTC
.	.	TRBV25-1	TRBJ1-5	14	CASREQGSNQPQHF	TGTGCCAGCAGAGAACAGGGTAGCAATCAGCCCCAGCATTTT
.	.	TRBV7-2	TRBJ1-3	16	CASSLVVPSSGNTIYF	TGTGCCAGCAGCTTAGTGGTGCCGAGCTCTGGAAACACCATATATTTT
.	TRBD1	TRBV5-1	TRBJ2-7	14	CASSLPGQTNEQYF	TGCGCCAGCAGCTTACCGGGACAGACCAACGAGCAGTACTTC
.	TRBD2	TRBV11-3	TRBJ2-1	14	CASSPSGSPGEQFF	TGTGCCAGCAGCCCGAGCGGGAGTCCGGGTGAGCAGTTCTTC
.	TRBD2	TRBV2	TRBJ2-7	17	CASSDERLAGGSYEQYF	TGTGCCAGCAGTGATGAACGACTAGCGGGGGGCTCCTACGAGCAGTACTTC
.	TRBD1	TRBV7-9	TRBJ1-2	15	CASSLVGQGAAGYTF	TGTGCCAGCAGCTTAGTAGGCCAGGGGGCTGCCGGCTACACCTTC
.	.	TRBV7-7	TRBJ2-5	16	CASSPAGTAFSETQYF	TGTGCCAGCAGCCCAGCGGGGACAGCCTTCTCAGAGACCCAGTACTTC
.	.	TRBV19	TRBJ2-7	13	CASSIRPLGEQYF	TGTGCCAGTAGTATACGACCCCTGGGCGAGCAGTACTTC
.	TRBD2	TRBV7-3	TRBJ2-3	14	CASSSGLVPDTQYF	TGTGCCAGCAGCTCGGGACTAGTTCCAGATACGCAGTATTTT
many	TRBD2	TRBV6-4	TRBJ2-2	15	CASSETSGDTGELFF	TGTGCCAGCAGTGAGACTAGCGGGGACACCGGGGAGCTGTTTTTT
.	.	TRBV15	TRBJ2-7	15	CATRGRDSAYNEQYF	TGTGCCACCCGAGGCCGGGACTCAGCTTATAACGAGCAGTACTTC
.	.	TRBV5-6	TRBJ2-6	17	CASSLVAGPSGANVLTF	TGTGCCAGCAGCTTGGTGGCAGGGCCCTCTGGGGCCAACGTCCTGACTTTC
.	.	TRBV10-3	TRBJ1-1	14	CAISEGIQNTEAFF	TGTGCCATCAGTGAGGGCATACAGAACACTGAAGCTTTCTTT
.	.	TRBV9	TRBJ2-3	15	CASSVWRGRTDTQYF	TGTGCCAGCAGCGTGTGGAGGGGGCGGACAGATACGCAGTATTTT
.	.	TRBV29-1	TRBJ2-1	14	CSVEDLPAHNEQFF	TGCAGCGTTGAAGATCTTCCAGCCCACAATGAGCAGTTCTTC
.	.	TRBV10-2	TRBJ1-2	11	CAISDGSSYTF	TGCGCCATCAGTGACGGATCCAGCTACACCTTC
.	TRBD1	TRBV7-9	TRBJ1-5	15	CASSLGQGANQPQHF	TGTGCCAGCAGCTTAGGTCAGGGGGCGAATCAGCCCCAGCATTTT
.	.	TRBV7-3	TRBJ2-5	15	CASSLMLGAGETQYF	TGTGCCAGCAGCTTAATGTTGGGGGCGGGAGAGACCCAGTACTTC
.	.	TRBV6-5	TRBJ2-1	13	CASSPYNHNEQFF	TGTGCCAGCAGTCCCTACAACCACAATGAGCAGTTCTTC
.	.	TRBV20-1	TRBJ2-2	13	CSARQGRPGELFF	TGCAGTGCTAGACAGGGGAGGCCCGGGGAGCTGTTTTTT
.	.	TRBV2	TRBJ2-5	15	CASSLVGPIQETQYF	TGTGCCAGCAGTCTTGTCGGACCGATCCAAGAGACCCAGTACTTC
.	TRBD2	TRBV14	TRBJ2-1	14	CASSQELAYNEQFF	TGTGCCAGCAGCCAAGAACTAGCGTACAATGAGCAGTTCTTC
.	.	TRBV29-1	TRBJ2-1	12	CSVPRGSNEQFF	TGCAGCGTTCCCCGGGGGAGCAATGAGCAGTTCTTC
few	.	TRBV7-8	TRBJ1-5	14	CASSLLQGNQPQHF	TGTGCCAGCAGCCTCTTGCAGGGAAATCAGCCCCAGCATTTT
.	.	TRBV7-3	TRBJ1-2	14	CASSLAASPLSYTF	TGTGCCAGCAGCTTAGCGGCCAGCCCCCTAAGCTACACCTTC
once	.	TRBV29-1	TRBJ1-1	10	CSVGSTEAFF	TGCAGCGTAGGCTCCACTGAAGCTTTCTTT
.	TRBD2	TRBV9	TRBJ2-3	17	CASSVDGAGGTTDTQYF	TGTGCCAGCAGCGTAGATGGGGCGGGAGGGACCACAGATACGCAGTATTTT
many	.	TRBV6-1	TRBJ2-7	15	CASRSDWTYLDEQYF	TGTGCCAGCAGATCCGATTGGACATATCTCGACGAGCAGTACTTC
.	.	TRBV29-1	TRBJ2-5	15	CSGTPAGSPQETQYF	TGCAGCGGCACCCCAGCAGGGTCCCCCCAAGAGACCCAGTACTTC
many	.	TRBV4-1	TRBJ2-7	11	CASSQAGEQYF	TGCGCCAGCAGCCAAGCGGGCGAGCAGTACTTC
.	.	TRBV11-1	TRBJ2-7	14	CASSLAREAHEQYF	TGTGCCAGCAGCCTCGCAAGGGAAGCCCACGAGCAGTACTTC
many	.	TRBV6-5	TRBJ2-1	13	CASSYSAANEQFF	TGTGCCAGCAGTTACTCGGCGGCCAATGAGCAGTTCTTC
.	.	TRBV6-4	TRBJ2-1	16	CASSEASGQVDNEQFF	TGTGCCAGCAGTGAAGCTTCGGGCCAAGTAGACAATGAGCAGTTCTTC